This paragraph reports one TCR beta chain. Trimming cost V 5 bases and J 3 bases; bases outside gene matches: 11. CDR3 length equals 17 residues. CDR1 and CDR2 from the germline V gene are MDHEN and SYDVKM. Using immunoSEQ multiplex PCR, the repertoire was profiled, and TCRdb retains in-frame clones only, with some absent. The data contain 97,000 or so clones, about 78% of them singletons. The sample is drawn from a study of blood T cell repertoires in COVID-19. The chain carries TRBV28 and TRBJ2-2; 8 nucleotides align to TRBD2. The sequencing sample was made of peripheral blood. This sequence was found in a man between 60 and 70 years old with active or convalescent COVID-19. The CDR3 sequence: CASSPNPGLGYTGELFF. As DNA, the CDR3 is TGTGCCAGCAGTCCGAATCCGGGACTAGGTTACACCGGGGAGCTGTTTTTT.